This is a list of T cell receptor beta chains from one sample in a study of CD8 T cells in ankylosing spondylitis. TCRdb fed the 5' RACE reads into MiXCR, producing one record per CDR3 protein. Altogether fewer than 350,000 distinct CDR3 sequences are present, approximately 10% being singletons, with the ten largest covering roughly 9.2%. The sequencing input was blood, either unsorted or a sorted T cell fraction (not recorded which). The receptor set was obtained from a female donor with ankylosing spondylitis or in good health (not recorded which). CDR3s leave out the opening cysteine and the closing phenylalanine or tryptophan.

CDR3 protein: ASSPGTGGGNAEAF; V gene: TRBV7-2; J gene: TRBJ1-1
CDR3 protein: SASQVDEQY; V gene: TRBV20-1; J gene: TRBJ2-7
CDR3 protein: SARESANPLETQY; V gene: TRBV20-1; J gene: TRBJ2-5
CDR3 protein: ASIRGQGVREQF; V gene: TRBV7-9; J gene: TRBJ2-1
CDR3 protein: ASKGGSTGNTIY; V gene: TRBV6-1; J gene: TRBJ1-3
CDR3 protein: ASSHTAQQGSGQPQH; V gene: TRBV3-1; J gene: TRBJ1-5
CDR3 protein: ASSQDNRAGGTWGTDTQY; V gene: TRBV3-1; J gene: TRBJ2-3
CDR3 protein: ASSSVTDTQY; V gene: TRBV27; J gene: TRBJ2-3
CDR3 protein: ASSEWRPNTEAF; V gene: TRBV10-2; J gene: TRBJ1-1
CDR3 protein: SAMDSGLTYEQY; V gene: TRBV20-1; J gene: TRBJ2-7
CDR3 protein: ASSFWVRTGGIDEQY; V gene: TRBV5-1; J gene: TRBJ2-7
CDR3 protein: ASSPLLGTGELF; V gene: TRBV12-3/TRBV12-4; J gene: TRBJ2-2
CDR3 protein: SATTGGSYEQY; V gene: TRBV20-1; J gene: TRBJ2-7
CDR3 protein: SARDRQETQY; V gene: TRBV20-1; J gene: TRBJ2-5
CDR3 protein: AITSADRISSGKVF; V gene: TRBV10-3; J gene: TRBJ2-1
CDR3 protein: SVARARGGYT; V gene: TRBV29-1; J gene: TRBJ1-2
CDR3 protein: ASSVGDSYGYT; V gene: TRBV9; J gene: TRBJ1-2
CDR3 protein: ASSSRWANEKLF; V gene: TRBV28; J gene: TRBJ1-4
CDR3 protein: ASRRELSNTGELF; V gene: TRBV6-1; J gene: TRBJ2-2
CDR3 protein: ASSPVGYNEQF; V gene: TRBV5-1; J gene: TRBJ2-1
CDR3 protein: ASSLATGVVTEAF; V gene: TRBV5-1; J gene: TRBJ1-1
CDR3 protein: ASSSSREYQETQY; V gene: TRBV28; J gene: TRBJ2-5
CDR3 protein: ASSSTGGSNQPQH; V gene: TRBV19; J gene: TRBJ1-5
CDR3 protein: ASSPASSSFGDEQF; V gene: TRBV7-9; J gene: TRBJ2-1
CDR3 protein: ASSIGLAVDTDTQY; V gene: TRBV5-1; J gene: TRBJ2-3
CDR3 protein: SASPPRLAGVRHRG; V gene: TRBV20-1; J gene: TRBJ2-7
CDR3 protein: ASSFQRGGTEAF; V gene: TRBV12-3/TRBV12-4; J gene: TRBJ1-1
CDR3 protein: ASSLEGGRIYEQY; V gene: TRBV7-2; J gene: TRBJ2-7
CDR3 protein: ASRDRGRTDTQY; V gene: TRBV5-1; J gene: TRBJ2-3